What follows are 12 T cell receptor beta chains derived from one specimen sequenced in a study of T cell repertoires in cytomegalovirus infection. Antigens of these TCRs are unknown. TCRdb reprocessed the reads via MiXCR and lists one record per CDR3 protein. The sample includes about half a million distinct CDR3 sequences, 33% of them seen just once. The specimen was cultured PBMCs, collected from culture after CMV antigen stimulation. The receptors here all came from a human donor in good health (CMV status not recorded). Some clones in this sample may be carry-over from other donors' samples.

The genes are TRBV7-2 and TRBJ2-1, with TRBD2 matching over 7 bases. Trimming took 8 bases from V and 0 from J; bases not matched to a gene: 7. The CDR3 extends over 15 amino acids. Germline CDR1 is SGHTA and CDR2 is FQGNSA. CDR3 sequence reads: CASQAGPSSYNEQFF. The CDR3 nucleotides read TGTGCCAGCCAAGCGGGGCCGAGCTCCTACAATGAGCAGTTCTTC.

The sample holds a few counts of this clonotype. The chain carries TRBV7-6 and TRBJ1-1, with TRBD1 as a possible D gene (5 bases). Germline CDR1 SGHVS, CDR2 FNYEAQ. The CDR3 totals 14 residues. Trimming pared 2 bases from V and 6 bases from J, leaving 13 bases between. The CDR3 DNA is TGTGCCAGCAGCTTAAGTGTGGGGCCGGCTGAAGCTTTCTTT. It yields the protein CASSLSVGPAEAFF.

This clonotype was counted only a few times. This chain links TRBV4-3 with TRBJ2-3; unclear D gene. Germline V gene sequence: CDR1 LGHNA, CDR2 YSLEER. Trimming took 1 base from V and 2 from J, leaving 7 bases between them. CDR3 length equals 14 residues. The CDR3 spells CASSQASVTDTQYF. The CDR3 DNA follows: TGCGCCAGCAGCCAAGCGTCGGTCACAGATACGCAGTATTTT.

The genes are TRBV6-5 and TRBJ1-1; no clear D. CDR1 is MNHEY, CDR2 SVGAGI, per germline. The CDR3 consists of 12 residues. The V end was cut by 6 bases, the J end by 3 bases, with 8 bases between. The CDR3 DNA follows: TGTGCCAGCAGCTATGCGGACACTGAAGCTTTCTTT. It specifies CASSYADTEAFF.

There are a few counts of this clonotype. The rearrangement uses TRBV19 and TRBJ2-1, with 12 positions matching TRBD2. The J segment lost 7 bases and the V segment lost 7 bases, leaving 5 bases of the junction unmatched. There are 14 residues in the CDR3. Germline V gene lookup returns CDR1 LNHDA and CDR2 SQIVND (reference sequence). The CDR3 region has the DNA TGTGCCAGTAACCCGACTAGCGGGAGTAATGAGCAGTTCTTC. Translation gives CASNPTSGSNEQFF.

This clonotype was picked up many times. This sequence joins TRBV7-9 and TRBJ2-1; TRBD2 agrees at 7 bases. The CDR3 spans 17 residues. V was clipped by 2 bases and J by 3 bases; unmatched bases: 10. Per germline, CDR1 SEHNR and CDR2 FQNEAQ (reference sequence). The CDR3 sequence is CASSLSTPGTIYNEQFF. In DNA form, the CDR3 reads TGTGCCAGCAGCTTATCAACCCCCGGGACTATCTACAATGAGCAGTTCTTC.

The rearrangement links TRBV24-1 to TRBJ2-1; unclear D gene. V was shortened by 5 bases and J by 0 bases, with 16 bases between the two germline ends. The CDR3 spans 17 residues. CDR1 is KGHDR and CDR2 is SFDVKD in the germline V gene. CDR3 protein: CATSAPSRGSSYNEQFF. CDR3 nucleotides: TGTGCCACCAGTGCCCCATCCCGCGGAAGCTCCTACAATGAGCAGTTCTTC.

This clonotype was seen a single time. CDR3 sequence: CASSSGTSGAYEQYF. The CDR3 DNA reads TGTGCCAGCAGCTCTGGGACTAGCGGAGCCTACGAGCAGTACTTC. V gene TRBV7-2 combines with J gene TRBJ2-7; 11 nucleotides match TRBD2. The V gene's germline CDR1 is SGHTA and CDR2 FQGNSA. CDR3 length: 15 amino acids. J gave up 2 bases and V 4 bases, and 4 bases lay outside the gene matches.

CDR3 residues: CASSSPGTYEQYF. The CDR3 bases are TGTGCCAGCAGTTCTCCAGGAACCTACGAGCAGTACTTC. V and J are TRBV27 and TRBJ2-7; D is unclear. The CDR3 loop spans 13 amino acids. V lost 4 bases to trimming and J lost 2 bases, with 9 bases between them. The germline CDR1 and CDR2 sequences are MNHEY and SMNVEV (reference sequence).

V usage is TRBV7-8 and J usage is TRBJ2-2, with 8 bases that match TRBD1. Germline CDR1 and CDR2: SGHVS and FQNEAQ. V shed 5 bases and J 6 bases; nucleotides not matched to a gene: 5. This CDR3 spans 14 amino acids. The CDR3 loop is CASSATGVSGELFF. CDR3 sequence (DNA): TGTGCCAGCAGCGCGACAGGGGTCTCCGGGGAGCTGTTTTTT.

In its sample, this clonotype was seen a few times. This chain joins TRBV20-1 and TRBJ2-1; D possibly corresponds to TRBD1 (6 bases). This CDR3 has 11 residues. V was shortened by 3 bases and J by 13 bases, with 13 bases between the two germline ends. Germline-derived CDR1 and CDR2 are DFQATT and SNEGSKA (reference sequence). CDR3 in amino acids: CSARSGEYQFF. The CDR3 DNA is TGCAGTGCTAGGTCAGGGGAATACCAGTTCTTC.

This clonotype was found a few times. The chain is built from TRBV6-1 and TRBJ1-5; 9 nucleotides align to TRBD1. The V segment lost 8 bases and the J segment 0 bases; nucleotides outside the gene matches: 8. The CDR3 covers 16 residues. In germline, CDR1 is MNHNS, CDR2 SASEGT. For the CDR3, the DNA is TGTGCCAGCGGACAGGGGAAAATTATTAGCAATCAGCCCCAGCATTTT. Its translation is CASGQGKIISNQPQHF.